A selection of T cell receptor beta chains follows, all from one sample in a study of tumor-infiltrating lymphocytes in oesophageal squamous cell carcinoma. TCRdb ran MiXCR on the PCR reads and lists one entry per CDR3 protein. The data contain some 12,000 distinct CDR3 sequences, under 70% of them singletons. The sample was esophageal tumor tissue. The receptors come from a female donor with esophageal squamous cell carcinoma. Each CDR3 is given with its conserved first and last residue. D genes are given only for firm matches. Only part of the rows carry a size: once, few, many, or a class if the clone is expanded.

CDR3nt: TGTGCCAGCAGTTTAGACAGTAATCAGCCCCAGCATTTT
CDR3aa: CASSLDSNQPQHF
abundance: many
v_gene: TRBV28
d_gene: NA
j_gene: TRBJ1-5

CDR3nt: TGTGCCAGCAGCGTGGGACTAGTTAATGAGCAGTACTTC
CDR3aa: CASSVGLVNEQYF
abundance: once
v_gene: TRBV7-4
d_gene: TRBD2
j_gene: TRBJ2-7

CDR3nt: TGTGCCAGCAGACCCCGGGCGAGACAGGGCAACAATGAGCAGTTCTTC
CDR3aa: CASRPRARQGNNEQFF
abundance: NA
v_gene: TRBV6-1
d_gene: TRBD1
j_gene: TRBJ2-1

CDR3nt: TGTGCCAGCAGCTTTGAGTACCTGGACTACAATGAGCAGTACTTC
CDR3aa: CASSFEYLDYNEQYF
abundance: NA
v_gene: TRBV5-6
d_gene: NA
j_gene: TRBJ2-7

CDR3nt: TGTGCCAGCAGCTTGGTAGCGAAATACAATGAGCAGTTCTTC
CDR3aa: CASSLVAKYNEQFF
abundance: NA
v_gene: TRBV7-2
d_gene: NA
j_gene: TRBJ2-1

CDR3nt: TGTGCCAGCAGTACGACAGGGGGCATTCTTTCCATTCAGTACTTC
CDR3aa: CASSTTGGILSIQYF
abundance: NA
v_gene: TRBV2
d_gene: TRBD1
j_gene: TRBJ2-4

CDR3nt: TGCGCCAGCAGCTTGAGGGCAGAACAAGAGACCCAGTACTTT
CDR3aa: CASSLRAEQETQYF
abundance: NA
v_gene: TRBV5-1
d_gene: NA
j_gene: TRBJ2-3

CDR3nt: TGTGCCAGCAGCTTAAGGACAGGGACTTCCTACGAGCAGTACTTC
CDR3aa: CASSLRTGTSYEQYF
abundance: once
v_gene: TRBV7-9
d_gene: TRBD1
j_gene: TRBJ2-7

CDR3nt: TGTGCCAGCAGGGAGGGAGGGGAGAGAGATCAGCCCCAGCATTTT
CDR3aa: CASREGGERDQPQHF
abundance: many
v_gene: TRBV27
d_gene: NA
j_gene: TRBJ1-5

CDR3nt: TGTGCTACCTCTACGGGGGCAGGGACGACAGATACGCAGTATTTT
CDR3aa: CATSTGAGTTDTQYF
abundance: many
v_gene: TRBV5-6
d_gene: NA
j_gene: TRBJ2-3

CDR3nt: TGTGCCAGCACCCCACGGGGGAGGGAGTTCGCAGATACGCAGTATTTT
CDR3aa: CASTPRGREFADTQYF
abundance: NA
v_gene: TRBV6-2/TRBV6-3
d_gene: TRBD2
j_gene: TRBJ2-3

CDR3nt: TGTGCCAGCAGCTTAAAGGCCCCTACCGGGGTCGCACAAGAGACCCAGTACTTC
CDR3aa: CASSLKAPTGVAQETQYF
abundance: once
v_gene: TRBV7-2
d_gene: NA
j_gene: TRBJ2-5

CDR3nt: TGTGCCAGCAGCTTAGACAGGGCCTATGGCTACACCTTC
CDR3aa: CASSLDRAYGYTF
abundance: NA
v_gene: TRBV7-2
d_gene: NA
j_gene: TRBJ1-2

CDR3nt: TGTGCCAGCAGTACAGGGAGTGCGGCCAAAAACATTCAGTACTTC
CDR3aa: CASSTGSAAKNIQYF
abundance: NA
v_gene: TRBV28
d_gene: NA
j_gene: TRBJ2-4